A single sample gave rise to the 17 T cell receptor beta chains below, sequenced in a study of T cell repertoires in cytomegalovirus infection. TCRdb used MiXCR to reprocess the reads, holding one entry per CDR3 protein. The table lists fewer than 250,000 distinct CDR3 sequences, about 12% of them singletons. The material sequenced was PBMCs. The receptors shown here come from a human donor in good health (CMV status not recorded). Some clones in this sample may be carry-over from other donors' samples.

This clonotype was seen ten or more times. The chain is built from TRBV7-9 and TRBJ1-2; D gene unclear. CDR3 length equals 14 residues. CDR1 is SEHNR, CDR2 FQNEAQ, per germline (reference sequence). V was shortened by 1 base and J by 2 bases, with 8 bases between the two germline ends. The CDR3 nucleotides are TGTGCCAGCAGCTTAGTTCAGGCAAACTATGGCTACACCTTC. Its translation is CASSLVQANYGYTF. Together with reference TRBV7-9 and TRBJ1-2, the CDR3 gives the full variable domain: DTGVSQNPRHKITKRGQNVTFRCDPISEHNRLYWYRQTLGQGPEFLTYFQNEAQLEKSRLLSDRFSAERPKGSFSTLEIQRTEQGDSAMYLCASSLVQANYGYTFGSGTRLTVV.

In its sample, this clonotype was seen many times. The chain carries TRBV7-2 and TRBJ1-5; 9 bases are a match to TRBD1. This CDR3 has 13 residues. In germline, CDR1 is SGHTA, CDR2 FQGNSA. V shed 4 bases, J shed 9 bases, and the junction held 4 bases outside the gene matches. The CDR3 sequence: CASSSGGQGPQHF. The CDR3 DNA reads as TGTGCCAGCAGCTCCGGGGGACAGGGGCCCCAGCATTTT.

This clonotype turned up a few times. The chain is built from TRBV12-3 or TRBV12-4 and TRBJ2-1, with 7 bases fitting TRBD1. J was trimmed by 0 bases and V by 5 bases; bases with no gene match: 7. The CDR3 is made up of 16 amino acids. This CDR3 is CASSTQTGSSYNEQFF. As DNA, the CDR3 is TGTGCCAGCAGTACCCAGACAGGGAGCTCCTACAATGAGCAGTTCTTC.

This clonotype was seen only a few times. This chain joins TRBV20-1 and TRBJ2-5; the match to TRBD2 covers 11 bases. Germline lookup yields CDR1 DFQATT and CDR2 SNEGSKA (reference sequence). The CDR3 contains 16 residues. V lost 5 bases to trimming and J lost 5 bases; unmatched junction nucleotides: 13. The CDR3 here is CSASGGSGRAGETQYF. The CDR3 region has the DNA TGCAGTGCTTCTGGGGGTAGCGGGAGGGCTGGGGAGACCCAGTACTTC.

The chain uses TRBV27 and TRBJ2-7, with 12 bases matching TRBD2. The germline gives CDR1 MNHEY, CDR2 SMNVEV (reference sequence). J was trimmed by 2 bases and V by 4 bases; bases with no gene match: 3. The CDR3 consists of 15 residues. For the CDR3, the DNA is TGTGCCAGCAGTTCTACTAGCGGGAGGACCTACGAGCAGTACTTC. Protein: CASSSTSGRTYEQYF.

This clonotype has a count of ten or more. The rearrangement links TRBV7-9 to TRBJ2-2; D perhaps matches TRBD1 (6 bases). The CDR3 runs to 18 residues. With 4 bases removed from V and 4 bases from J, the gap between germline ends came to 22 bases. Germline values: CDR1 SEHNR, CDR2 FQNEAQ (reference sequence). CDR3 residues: CASSSLGFGQLITGELFF. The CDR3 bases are TGTGCCAGCAGCTCTCTGGGTTTCGGACAGCTGATCACCGGGGAGCTGTTTTTT.

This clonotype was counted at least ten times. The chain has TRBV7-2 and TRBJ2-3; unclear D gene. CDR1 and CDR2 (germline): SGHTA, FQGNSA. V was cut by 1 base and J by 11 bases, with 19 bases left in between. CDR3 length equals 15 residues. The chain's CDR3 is CASSLVVNNPYGQYF. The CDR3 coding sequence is TGTGCCAGCAGCTTAGTGGTAAACAATCCTTATGGGCAGTATTTT.

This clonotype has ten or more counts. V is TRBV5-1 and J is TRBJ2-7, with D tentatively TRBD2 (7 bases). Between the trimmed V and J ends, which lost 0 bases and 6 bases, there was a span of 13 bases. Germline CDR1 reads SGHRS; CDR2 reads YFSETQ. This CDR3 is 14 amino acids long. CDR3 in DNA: TGCGCCAGCAGCTTGGCCGGGGGGCCGTCCGAGCAGTACTTC. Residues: CASSLAGGPSEQYF.

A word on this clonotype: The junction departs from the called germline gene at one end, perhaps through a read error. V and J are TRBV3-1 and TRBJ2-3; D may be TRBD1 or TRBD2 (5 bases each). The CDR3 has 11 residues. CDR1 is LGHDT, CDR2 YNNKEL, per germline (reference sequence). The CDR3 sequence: CASRQITGTHF. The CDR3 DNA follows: TGTGCCAGCAGACAGATTACCGGGACCCATTTT.

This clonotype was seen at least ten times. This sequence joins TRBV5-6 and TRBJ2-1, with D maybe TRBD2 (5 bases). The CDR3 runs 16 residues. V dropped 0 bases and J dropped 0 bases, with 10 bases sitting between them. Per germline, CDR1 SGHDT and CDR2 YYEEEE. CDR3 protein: CASSLGGIGSYNEQFF. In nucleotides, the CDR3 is TGTGCCAGCAGCTTGGGAGGGATTGGCTCCTACAATGAGCAGTTCTTC.

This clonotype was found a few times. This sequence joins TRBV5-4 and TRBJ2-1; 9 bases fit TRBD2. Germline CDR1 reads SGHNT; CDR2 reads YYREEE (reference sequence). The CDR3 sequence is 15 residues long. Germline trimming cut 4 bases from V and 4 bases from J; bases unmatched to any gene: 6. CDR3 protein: CASSLRLADYNEQFF. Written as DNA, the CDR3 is TGTGCCAGCAGCCTGAGACTAGCGGATTACAATGAGCAGTTCTTC.

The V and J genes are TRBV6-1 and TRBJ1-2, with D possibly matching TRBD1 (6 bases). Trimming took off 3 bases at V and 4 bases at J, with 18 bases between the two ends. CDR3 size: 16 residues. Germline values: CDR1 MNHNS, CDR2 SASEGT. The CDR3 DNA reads TGTGCCAGCAGTGAGGAAGGCAGGGGAACAACCTATGGCTACACCTTC. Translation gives CASSEEGRGTTYGYTF.

The CDR3, as DNA: TGTGCCAGCTCACCGTTGGGGCAGATCTACTTGAACACTGAAGCTTTCTTT. Protein: CASSPLGQIYLNTEAFF. This chain connects TRBV18 to TRBJ1-1; weak D call: TRBD1 (5 bases). Germline values: CDR1 KGHSH, CDR2 LQKENI. The CDR3 sequence is 17 residues long. V lost 3 bases, J lost 0 bases, and 17 bases lay in between.

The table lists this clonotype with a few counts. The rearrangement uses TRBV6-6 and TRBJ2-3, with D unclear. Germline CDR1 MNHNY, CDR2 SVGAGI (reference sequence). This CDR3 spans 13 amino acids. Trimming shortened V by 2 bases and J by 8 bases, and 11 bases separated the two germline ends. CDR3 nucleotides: TGTGCCAGCAGTTACCCCCCTCCGGCTACGCAGTATTTT. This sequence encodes CASSYPPPATQYF.

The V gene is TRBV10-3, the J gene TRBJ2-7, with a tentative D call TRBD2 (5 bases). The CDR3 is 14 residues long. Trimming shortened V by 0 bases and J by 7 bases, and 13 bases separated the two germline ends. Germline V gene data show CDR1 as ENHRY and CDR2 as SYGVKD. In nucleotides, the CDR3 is TGTGCCATCAGTGAGTCCAGTGGAGCGGATGAGCAGTACTTC. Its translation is CAISESSGADEQYF.

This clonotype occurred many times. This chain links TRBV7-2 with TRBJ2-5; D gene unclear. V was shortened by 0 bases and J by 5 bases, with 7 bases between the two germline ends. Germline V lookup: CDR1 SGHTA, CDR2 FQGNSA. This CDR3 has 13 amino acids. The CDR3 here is CASSLAARETQYF. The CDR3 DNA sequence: TGTGCCAGCAGCTTAGCAGCTCGGGAGACCCAGTACTTC.

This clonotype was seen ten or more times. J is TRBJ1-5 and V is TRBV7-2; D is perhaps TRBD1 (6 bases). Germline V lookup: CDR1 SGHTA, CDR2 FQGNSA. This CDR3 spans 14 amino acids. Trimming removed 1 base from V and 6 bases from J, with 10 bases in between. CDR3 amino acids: CASSLEQGRQPQHF. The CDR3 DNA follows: TGTGCCAGCAGCTTAGAACAGGGCCGTCAGCCCCAGCATTTT.